Included here is one T cell receptor beta chain sequence, with context. Its cognate antigen is unknown. The sample comes from a study of CD8 T cells in Susac syndrome. The multiple sclerosis control cohort comprised treatment-naive individuals presenting with stable or active relapsing-remitting disease. Reverse transcription used about 0.45 to 1 ug RNA and random hexamers. The authors amplified TCR beta CDR3 across 54 Vbeta and 13 Jbeta using immunoSEQ multiplex PCR. A single record per CDR3 protein comes from TCRdb applying MiXCR to the immunoSEQ multiplex PCR reads. Of 200,000 or so distinct CDR3 sequences listed, roughly nine tenths are singletons. The V gene's germline CDR1 is GTSNPN and CDR2 SVGIG (reference sequence). Trimming removed 4 bases from V and 2 bases from J; junction bases left unmatched: 1. The CDR3 totals 14 residues. Study-wide results and caveats: The TCR sequencing and HLA analysis in the study involved a relatively small number of individuals, as the study acknowledged.

The chain recombines TRBV30 with TRBJ2-1, with 11 bases lining up with TRBD2. Sequencing input: CD8+ T cells from PBMCs. The TCR originated in a human donor with multiple sclerosis. CDR3 nucleotide sequence: TGTGCCTGGACGGGACTAGCGGCCTACAATGAGCAGTTCTTC. Translated: CAWTGLAAYNEQFF.